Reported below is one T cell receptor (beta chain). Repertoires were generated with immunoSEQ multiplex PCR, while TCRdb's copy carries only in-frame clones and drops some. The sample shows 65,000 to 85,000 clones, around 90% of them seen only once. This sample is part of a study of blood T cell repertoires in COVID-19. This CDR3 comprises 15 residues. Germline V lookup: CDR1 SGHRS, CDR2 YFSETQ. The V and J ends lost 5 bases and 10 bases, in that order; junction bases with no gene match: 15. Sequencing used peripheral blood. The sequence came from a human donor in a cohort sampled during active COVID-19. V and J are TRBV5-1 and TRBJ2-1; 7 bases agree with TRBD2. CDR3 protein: CASRPSGDWGGEQFF. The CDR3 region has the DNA TGCGCCAGCAGGCCCAGCGGCGACTGGGGAGGGGAGCAGTTCTTC.